The next 25 T cell receptor beta chains were all read from a single sample in a study of beta chain features in type 1 diabetes. The isolated RNA, all of it, was reverse transcribed, so expressed TCRB transcripts were what got sequenced. Data came from immunoSEQ multiplex PCR; TCRdb stores just in-frame clones and leaves some out. The sample holds 970,000 or so clones, about a sixth seen once. Material: naive CD4+ T cells from blood. The receptors shown here come from a woman between 18 and 29 years old in good health.

J is TRBJ2-1 and V is TRBV20-1, with a weak D call TRBD1 (6 bases). The germline V gene encodes CDR1 DFQATT and CDR2 SNEGSKA (reference sequence). The CDR3 covers 11 residues. Trimming removed 1 base from V and 12 bases from J, with 10 bases in between. The CDR3 sequence: CSARGTRGQFF. The CDR3 DNA sequence: TGCAGTGCTAGAGGGACCAGGGGGCAGTTCTTC.

This sequence joins TRBV19 and TRBJ2-5; 8 bases fit TRBD1. V lost 5 bases, J lost 2 bases, and 4 bases stayed unmatched. Germline CDR1 LNHDA, CDR2 SQIVND (reference sequence). The CDR3 is made up of 14 amino acids. CDR3 loop: CASSPGTGQETQYF. DNA for the CDR3: TGTGCCAGTAGTCCCGGGACAGGTCAAGAGACCCAGTACTTC.

The V gene is TRBV28, the J gene TRBJ2-7; unclear D gene. Germline V gene lookup returns CDR1 MDHEN and CDR2 SYDVKM. V lost 7 bases to trimming and J lost 2 bases, with 6 bases between them. This CDR3 spans 11 amino acids. The CDR3 spells CASTKTYEQYF. CDR3 DNA: TGTGCCAGCACCAAAACCTACGAGCAGTACTTC.

The chain recombines TRBV5-8 with TRBJ1-1; unclear D gene. The CDR3 length is 12 residues. The ends were cut back, 5 bases at V and 4 bases at J, with 9 bases in the middle. Germline V lookup: CDR1 SGHTS, CDR2 YDEGEE. DNA for the CDR3: TGTGCCAGCAGACAACGTGGCACTGAAGCTTTCTTT. It translates to CASRQRGTEAFF.

The V call is TRBV14, the J call TRBJ2-1, with D perhaps matching TRBD1 or TRBD2 (5 bases each). V lost 2 bases and J lost 3, with 20 bases in between. The CDR3 covers 18 residues. The germline gives CDR1 SGHDN, CDR2 FVKESK. The CDR3 nucleotides are TGTGCCAGCAGCCAACCGGGACGGACATTAAAAAACTACAATGAGCAGTTCTTC. Protein product: CASSQPGRTLKNYNEQFF.

This clone was seen a handful of times. Other DNA sequences in the same sample also yield this CDR3. The rearrangement joins TRBV7-2 to TRBJ2-7; the D gene is possibly TRBD2 (6 bases). The CDR3 loop spans 14 amino acids. V dropped 4 bases and J dropped 2 bases, with 12 bases sitting between them. Germline lookup yields CDR1 SGHTA and CDR2 FQGNSA. As DNA, the CDR3 is TGTGCCAGCAGCTCCGGGACTGGTGCCTACGAGCAGTACTTC. Translation gives CASSSGTGAYEQYF.

The V and J genes are TRBV7-3 and TRBJ1-2; a weak D match, TRBD1 (6 bases). The CDR3 sequence is 15 residues long. CDR1 and CDR2 (germline): SGHTA, FQGTGA. Between the trimmed V and J ends, which lost 5 bases and 4 bases, there was a span of 17 bases. CDR3 sequence (DNA): TGTGCCAGCAGCCTGACCGCCGGGGGCCTCTATGGCTACACCTTC. It codes for CASSLTAGGLYGYTF. Filled out from reference TRBV7-3 and TRBJ1-2, the complete variable domain reads GAGVSQTPSNKVTEKGKYVELRCDPISGHTALYWYRQSLGQGPEFLIYFQGTGAADDSGLPNDRFFAVRPEGSVSTLKIQRTERGDSAVYLCASSLTAGGLYGYTFGSGTRLTVV.

Only a few counts were recorded for this clone. This chain connects TRBV7-2 to TRBJ2-7; 12 nucleotides align to TRBD2. Germline CDR1 is SGHTA and CDR2 is FQGNSA. With 5 bases clipped from V and 1 base from J, the junction kept 3 bases outside the gene matches. The CDR3 is made up of 15 amino acids. CDR3 protein: CASSATSGRSYEQYF. As DNA, the CDR3 is TGTGCCAGCAGCGCAACTAGCGGGAGGTCCTACGAGCAGTACTTC.

The V gene is TRBV7-9, the J gene TRBJ2-1; D remains unclear. V was clipped by 0 bases and J by 12 bases, with 9 bases between them. There are 12 residues in the CDR3. Germline V CDR1 and CDR2: SEHNR, FQNEAQ (reference sequence). Here the CDR3 DNA reads TGTGCCAGCAGCTTAGCGTTGTTGGCGCAGTTCTTC. It codes for CASSLALLAQFF. The full variable domain, completed using reference TRBV7-9 and TRBJ2-1, is DTGVSQNPRHKITKRGQNVTFRCDPISEHNRLYWYRQTLGQGPEFLTYFQNEAQLEKSRLLSDRFSAERPKGSFSTLEIQRTEQGDSAMYLCASSLALLAQFFGPGTRLTVL.

As DNA, the CDR3 is TGCGCCAGCAGCCAAGAGTTGGCTAGCGGTCGCCTACCAAACTACGAGCAGTACTTC. Translating gives CASSQELASGRLPNYEQYF. This chain links TRBV4-3 with TRBJ2-7, with 7 bases lining up with TRBD2. The CDR3 is made up of 19 amino acids. V shed 0 bases, J shed 3 bases, and the junction held 17 bases outside the gene matches. CDR1 and CDR2 from the germline V gene are LGHNA and YSLEER.

This rearrangement joins TRBV6-6 to TRBJ1-2; TRBD1 matches at 8 bases. V was pared by 6 bases and J by 5 bases, with 5 bases of the junction left unmatched. The CDR3 contains 13 residues. Germline V gene lookup returns CDR1 MNHNY and CDR2 SVGAGI (reference sequence). The CDR3 here is CASRTGEGYGYTF. The CDR3 DNA is TGTGCCAGCAGGACAGGGGAGGGATATGGCTACACCTTC.

The V gene is TRBV7-2, the J gene TRBJ2-3; 8 nucleotides line up with TRBD2. With V trimmed by 6 bases and J by 3 bases, 8 bases remained unmatched. Germline CDR1 is SGHTA and CDR2 is FQGNSA. CDR3 length: 15 residues. The CDR3 DNA sequence: TGTGCCAGCAGTGTTAGCGGGATGATGACAGATACGCAGTATTTT. Translation: CASSVSGMMTDTQYF. Full variable domain (missing parts from reference TRBV7-2 and TRBJ2-3): GAGVSQSPSNKVTEKGKDVELRCDPISGHTALYWYRQSLGQGLEFLIYFQGNSAPDKSGLPSDRFSAERTGGSVSTLTIQRTQQEDSAVYLCASSVSGMMTDTQYFGPGTRLTVL.

The V call is TRBV27, the J call TRBJ2-2; TRBD2 agrees at 15 bases. The CDR3 runs to 20 residues. CDR1 MNHEY and CDR2 SMNVEV come from the germline V gene (reference sequence). V trimming: 5 bases; J trimming: 3 bases; junction bases outside the gene matches: 13. CDR3 residues: CASSPLMGLAGGLYTGELFF. CDR3 nucleotides: TGTGCCAGCAGTCCACTAATGGGACTAGCGGGAGGTCTATACACCGGGGAGCTGTTTTTT.

The chain recombines TRBV6-5 with TRBJ1-5; TRBD1 might be the D (6 bases). Germline loops: CDR1 MNHEY, CDR2 SVGAGI. Trimming pared 6 bases from V and 1 base from J, leaving 10 bases between. The CDR3 has 14 residues. The chain's CDR3 is CASSLDRSNQPQHF. The CDR3 DNA is TGTGCCAGCAGCCTAGACAGGAGCAATCAGCCCCAGCATTTT.

The rearrangement uses TRBV18 and TRBJ1-2; D ambiguous. CDR3 size: 16 residues. Germline V gives CDR1 KGHSH, CDR2 LQKENI. The germline V and J ends were trimmed by 6 bases and 5 bases, with 22 bases remaining between them. The CDR3 DNA sequence: TGTGCCAGCTCTCCAAGCTCTAGCAGGAAACCTTATGGCTACACCTTC. Amino acids: CASSPSSSRKPYGYTF.

The chain employs TRBV7-9 and TRBJ2-5; perhaps TRBD2 as D (6 bases). CDR3 length equals 16 residues. The germline gives CDR1 SEHNR, CDR2 FQNEAQ (reference sequence). The V and J ends lost 5 bases and 2 bases respectively, with 18 bases between them. The CDR3 nucleotides read TGTGCCAGCAGCCAAGGGCCACTAGCCGGACAAGAGACCCAGTACTTC. It yields the protein CASSQGPLAGQETQYF.

The chain joins TRBV7-6 to TRBJ2-1; 8 nucleotides match TRBD1. The CDR3 extends over 16 amino acids. V dropped 2 bases and J dropped 7; count of bases not matched to a gene: 10. CDR1 and CDR2 from the germline V gene are SGHVS and FNYEAQ. The CDR3 spells CASSLLAQGARNEQFF. The CDR3 DNA reads TGTGCCAGCAGCTTACTTGCGCAGGGGGCTCGTAATGAGCAGTTCTTC. The variable domain in full, with the rest retrieved from reference TRBV7-6 and TRBJ2-1, is GAGVSQSPRYKVTKRGQDVALRCDPISGHVSLYWYRQALGQGPEFLTYFNYEAQQDKSGLPNDRFSAERPEGSISTLTIQRTEQRDSAMYRCASSLLAQGARNEQFFGPGTRLTVL.

This clone was observed a handful of times. This rearrangement joins TRBV5-1 to TRBJ2-3; weak D call: TRBD2 (5 bases). The V end was cut by 0 bases, the J end by 2 bases, with 13 bases between. Germline CDR1 reads SGHRS; CDR2 reads YFSETQ. The CDR3 is 16 amino acids. The DNA of the CDR3 is TGCGCCAGCAGCTTGGTCCAGGACTGGGACACAGATACGCAGTATTTT. This encodes CASSLVQDWDTDTQYF.

V is TRBV10-3 and J is TRBJ1-1; D is ambiguous. The CDR3 extends over 13 amino acids. With 0 bases removed from V and 0 bases from J, the gap between germline ends came to 2 bases. Germline V gene sequence: CDR1 ENHRY, CDR2 SYGVKD. The CDR3 nucleotides are TGTGCCATCAGTGAGTCAATGAACACTGAAGCTTTCTTT. It is translated as CAISESMNTEAFF.

J is TRBJ2-5 and V is TRBV28; a weak D match, TRBD2 (6 bases). The CDR3 is 14 amino acids. CDR1 and CDR2 (germline): MDHEN, SYDVKM. Trimming shortened V by 2 bases and J by 1 base, and 8 bases separated the two germline ends. The CDR3 loop is CASSLLGGQETQYF. CDR3 coding DNA: TGTGCCAGCAGTTTACTGGGGGGCCAAGAGACCCAGTACTTC.

Only a few counts were recorded for this clone. This rearrangement joins TRBV7-9 to TRBJ2-1; TRBD1 is a possible D gene (6 bases). Trimming took 4 bases from V and 1 from J, leaving 14 bases between them. CDR1 and CDR2 (germline): SEHNR, FQNEAQ (reference sequence). The CDR3 loop spans 16 amino acids. This chain's CDR3 is CASSSKGHQSYNEQFF. The CDR3 coding sequence is TGTGCCAGCAGCTCCAAGGGACACCAGTCCTACAATGAGCAGTTCTTC.

This clone was seen a handful of times. The chain employs TRBV7-2 and TRBJ2-5; D tentatively reads TRBD1 or TRBD2 (7 bases each). Germline V CDR1 and CDR2: SGHTA, FQGNSA. The CDR3 sequence is 17 residues long. Trimming cost V 2 bases and J 5 bases, with 21 bases left between them. CDR3 sequence (DNA): TGTGCCAGCAGCTTATTAGGGGGCGGGGGACCACCGGAGACCCAGTACTTC. The encoded protein is CASSLLGGGGPPETQYF.

The CDR3 sequence is CASSIGPDRDMYEQYF. The CDR3 DNA reads as TGCGCCAGCAGCATTGGACCGGACAGGGATATGTACGAGCAGTACTTC. The chain has TRBV5-1 and TRBJ2-7; 8 nucleotides line up with TRBD1. The V gene's germline CDR1 is SGHRS and CDR2 YFSETQ. With V trimmed by 4 bases and J by 4 bases, 13 bases remained unmatched. This CDR3 is 16 amino acids long.

There are a few counts of this clone. This chain connects TRBV4-2 to TRBJ2-7, with a tentative D call TRBD1 (6 bases). The length of the CDR3 is 14 residues. The V end was cut by 6 bases, the J end by 0 bases, with 12 bases between. CDR1 is LGHNA, CDR2 YNFKEQ, per germline. The CDR3 spells CASRSGQSSYEQYF. The CDR3 bases are TGTGCCAGCAGATCAGGACAGAGCTCCTACGAGCAGTACTTC.

The V call is TRBV27, the J call TRBJ2-6; 7 bases are a match to TRBD1. This CDR3 has 17 amino acids. Germline trimming cut 10 bases from V and 0 bases from J; bases unmatched to any gene: 12. Germline CDR1 MNHEY, CDR2 SMNVEV (reference sequence). The CDR3 DNA follows: TGTGCCACCGCAACAGGGGTCCACCTCTCTGGGGCCAACGTCCTGACTTTC. Translated: CATATGVHLSGANVLTF. Drawing the rest from reference TRBV27 and TRBJ2-6, the complete variable domain is EAQVTQNPRYLITVTGKKLTVTCSQNMNHEYMSWYRQDPGLGLRQIYYSMNVEVTDKGDVPEGYKVSRKEKRNFPLILESPSPNQTSLYFCATATGVHLSGANVLTFGAGSRLTVL.